This T cell receptor beta chain was profiled in a study of beta chain features in type 1 diabetes. On average, the one heparinised blood draw given by each donor was around 110 mL. Study results and limitations: Cells expressing TCR highly could be over-represented by cDNA sequencing.

Expressed TCRB transcripts got sequenced, as all isolated RNA was reverse transcribed. Sequencing was performed with immunoSEQ multiplex PCR; in TCRdb, only in-frame clones are kept and a portion is missing. The data hold a few hundred thousand clones, with roughly 15% observed a single time. This CDR3 has 12 amino acids. Germline values: CDR1 SQVTM, CDR2 ANQGSEA. V shed 7 bases, J shed 2 bases, and the junction held 4 bases outside the gene matches. This clone occurred a few times. Antigen: not known. V gene TRBV29-1 combines with J gene TRBJ2-5; 7 bases align to TRBD1. The sequence derives from a woman between 18 and 29 years old in good health. The specimen was naive CD4+ T cells from blood. CDR3 residues: CSAPTGQETQYF. Written as DNA, the CDR3 is TGCAGCGCTCCGACAGGGCAAGAGACCCAGTACTTC.